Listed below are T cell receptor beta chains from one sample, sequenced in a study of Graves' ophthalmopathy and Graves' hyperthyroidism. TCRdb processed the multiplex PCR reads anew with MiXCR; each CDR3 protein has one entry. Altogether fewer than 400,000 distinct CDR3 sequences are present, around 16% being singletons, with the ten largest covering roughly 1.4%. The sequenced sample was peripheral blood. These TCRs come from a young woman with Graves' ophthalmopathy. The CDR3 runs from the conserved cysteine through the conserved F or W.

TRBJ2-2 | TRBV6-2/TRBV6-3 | CASRPVTLTGELFF
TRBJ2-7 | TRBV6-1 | CASSKDPVEQYF
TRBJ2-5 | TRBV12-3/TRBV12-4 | CASSFQGWSETQYF
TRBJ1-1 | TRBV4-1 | CASSHRQGSTEAFF
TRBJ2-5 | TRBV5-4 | CASSLARNPAGAGRETQYF
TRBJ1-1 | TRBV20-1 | CSAGGTGVTEAFF
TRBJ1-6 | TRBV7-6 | CASSALEQGRSPLHF
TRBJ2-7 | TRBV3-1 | CAGSQEGQGAVTEQYF
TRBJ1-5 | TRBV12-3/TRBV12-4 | CASSWQRGQPQHF
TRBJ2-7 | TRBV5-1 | CASRDGPYEQYF
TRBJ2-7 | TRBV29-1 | CSAGSQGNEQYF
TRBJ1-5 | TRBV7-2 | CASSPYSGGEVHF
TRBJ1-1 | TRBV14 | CASSQVVGSVAFF
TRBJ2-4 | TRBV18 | CASSPRGENIQYF
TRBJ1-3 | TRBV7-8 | CASSPLVGAGNTIYF
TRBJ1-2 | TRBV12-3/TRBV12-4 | CASTNRGVNGYTF
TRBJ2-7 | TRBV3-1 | CASSQGGGGTYEQYF
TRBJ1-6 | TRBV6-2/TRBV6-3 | CASSTLRDRLASSRNSPLHF
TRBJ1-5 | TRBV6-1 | CASSDRQPNQPQHF
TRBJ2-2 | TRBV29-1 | CSVETGRADTGELFF
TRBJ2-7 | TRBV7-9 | CASSLGQDPNEQYF
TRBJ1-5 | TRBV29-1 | CSVAEYSNQPQHF
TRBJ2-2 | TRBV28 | CASSPDRAVTGELFF